Listed below are T cell receptor beta chains from one sample, sequenced in a study of OX40 agonist ivuxolimab in advanced cancers. The protocol was immunoSEQ multiplex PCR, while the TCRdb copy is restricted to in-frame clones and leaves out a portion. This sample has roughly 41,000 clones, with about 91% found just once. The source was CD4+ or CD8+ T cells sorted from blood, collected in a trial of the OX40 agonist ivuxolimab. Every receptor here comes from an adult with an advanced solid tumor such as melanoma, head and neck, liver or kidney cancer. CDR3s include the opening cysteine and the closing phenylalanine or tryptophan. The D gene is left open where the match is weak. For some rows the clone size is stated as once, few or many, or as a class when expanded; others skip it.

V: TRBV7-3; size: NA; D: NA; J: TRBJ1-1; DNA: TGTGCCAGCAGCTTAGGATACGGGGGCTACACTGAAGCTTTCTTT; CDR3: CASSLGYGGYTEAFF
V: TRBV5-6; size: once; D: TRBD1; J: TRBJ2-2; DNA: TGTGCCAGCAGTGGACAGGTCACCGGGGAGCTGTTTTTT; CDR3: CASSGQVTGELFF
V: TRBV7-9; size: NA; D: NA; J: TRBJ2-4; DNA: TGTGCCAGCAGCTCGGGGGATATGGTCAAAAACATTCAGTACTTC; CDR3: CASSSGDMVKNIQYF
V: TRBV7-9; size: once; D: NA; J: TRBJ1-4; DNA: TGTGCCAGCAGCTTAGGCCCCCGCGGGCCAACTAATGAAAAACTGTTTTTT; CDR3: CASSLGPRGPTNEKLFF
V: TRBV7-9; size: NA; D: NA; J: TRBJ2-7; DNA: TGTGCCAGCAGCTTAGGGCCCGAGCAGTACTTC; CDR3: CASSLGPEQYF
V: TRBV7-9; size: NA; D: NA; J: TRBJ1-4; DNA: TGTGCCAGCCTAGGGTCTAACGTTGCAACTAATGAAAAACTGTTTTTT; CDR3: CASLGSNVATNEKLFF
V: TRBV30; size: NA; D: NA; J: TRBJ2-7; DNA: TGTGCCTGGGCGGGGCCGCAGGCACACACCGAGACCTACGAGCAGTACTTC; CDR3: CAWAGPQAHTETYEQYF
V: TRBV29-1; size: NA; D: TRBD1; J: TRBJ2-1; DNA: TGCAGCGTTGAAGCTCCGGACAGGGGATCCTACAATGAGCAGTTCTTC; CDR3: CSVEAPDRGSYNEQFF
V: TRBV5-1; size: few; D: NA; J: TRBJ2-7; DNA: TGCGCCAGCAGCTTGTTAACAGGGACGATCTACGAGCAGTACTTC; CDR3: CASSLLTGTIYEQYF
V: TRBV11-2; size: NA; D: NA; J: TRBJ2-1; DNA: TGTGCCAGCAGCTTAGTTGGTCGAGGTCCTCTTAGCTCCTACAATGAGCAGTTCTTC; CDR3: CASSLVGRGPLSSYNEQFF
V: TRBV7-9; size: few; D: NA; J: TRBJ1-2; DNA: TGTGCCAGCGAGACCGGGCTTGGCTACACCTTC; CDR3: CASETGLGYTF
V: TRBV6-4; size: NA; D: TRBD2; J: TRBJ2-3; DNA: TGTGCCAGCAGTCTAGCGGGGGGAACAGATACGCAGTATTTT; CDR3: CASSLAGGTDTQYF
V: TRBV15; size: NA; D: NA; J: TRBJ2-5; DNA: TGTGCCACCAGCAGCCGGGACACACAAGAGACCCAGTACTTC; CDR3: CATSSRDTQETQYF
V: TRBV10-2; size: once; D: NA; J: TRBJ1-5; DNA: TGCGCCAGCAGTGAGTTGTGGGGAAGCAATCAGCCCCAGCATTTT; CDR3: CASSELWGSNQPQHF
V: TRBV28; size: NA; D: TRBD2; J: TRBJ2-5; DNA: TGTGCCAGCAGGTTGGGTGCGGGGGGGCCAGAGACCCAGTACTTC; CDR3: CASRLGAGGPETQYF
V: TRBV28; size: NA; D: TRBD1; J: TRBJ2-7; DNA: TGTGCCAGCAGTTCCCAGACAGGGGAGTTGTACGAGCAGTACTTC; CDR3: CASSSQTGELYEQYF
V: TRBV13; size: NA; D: NA; J: TRBJ2-1; DNA: TGTGCCAGCATCTCACAGGGCATGGGGTACAATGAGCAGTTCTTC; CDR3: CASISQGMGYNEQFF
V: TRBV9; size: once; D: NA; J: TRBJ2-7; DNA: TGTGCCAGCAGCCCAGGGAACTACGAGCAGTACTTC; CDR3: CASSPGNYEQYF
V: TRBV11-2; size: NA; D: NA; J: TRBJ2-5; DNA: TGTGCCAGCAGCTTAATGATGGAGACCCAGTACTTC; CDR3: CASSLMMETQYF
V: TRBV19; size: NA; D: NA; J: TRBJ2-7; DNA: TGTGCCAGTAGTAGTTGGGGGAGCTACGAGCAGTACTTC; CDR3: CASSSWGSYEQYF
V: TRBV9; size: NA; D: TRBD2; J: TRBJ2-1; DNA: TGTGCCAGCAGCGTTGACCCGCAGCGGGGCGGTGAGCAGTTCTTC; CDR3: CASSVDPQRGGEQFF
V: TRBV4-1; size: NA; D: NA; J: TRBJ2-7; DNA: TGCGCCAGCAGCCAAGATCCCCGCTACGAGCAGTACTTC; CDR3: CASSQDPRYEQYF
V: TRBV5-1; size: NA; D: TRBD1; J: TRBJ2-5; DNA: TGCGCCAGCAGCTTGTCGGGACAGGGTTCCTGGGAGACCCAGTACTTC; CDR3: CASSLSGQGSWETQYF
V: TRBV4-3; size: NA; D: NA; J: TRBJ2-5; DNA: TGCGCCAGCAGCCAAGCTGGAGTCGGGGAGACCCAGTACTTC; CDR3: CASSQAGVGETQYF
V: TRBV29-1; size: NA; D: TRBD1; J: TRBJ2-7; DNA: TGCAGCGCTTCTCACGGGACAGGCTCCTACGAGCAGTACTTC; CDR3: CSASHGTGSYEQYF
V: TRBV7-9; size: NA; D: NA; J: TRBJ2-1; DNA: TGTGCCAGCAGCTTAGCGGGAATATACGACAATGAGCAGTTCTTC; CDR3: CASSLAGIYDNEQFF
V: TRBV29-1; size: NA; D: NA; J: TRBJ2-7; DNA: TGCAGCGCGGAGGTGGGGGTCCACTCCTACGAGCAGTACTTC; CDR3: CSAEVGVHSYEQYF
V: TRBV5-4; size: NA; D: TRBD2; J: TRBJ2-1; DNA: TGTGCCAGCAGCTTGGAAGGCCTAGCGGGCCTTTTCAATGAGCAGTTCTTC; CDR3: CASSLEGLAGLFNEQFF
V: TRBV7-9; size: NA; D: NA; J: TRBJ2-6; DNA: TGTGCCAGCAGCATCCTGGGGGGAGATGGGGCCAACGTCCTGACTTTC; CDR3: CASSILGGDGANVLTF
V: TRBV5-4; size: NA; D: NA; J: TRBJ2-1; DNA: TGTGCCAGCAGCTTGGAGGTGGATTCCAATGAGCAGTTCTTC; CDR3: CASSLEVDSNEQFF
V: TRBV9; size: NA; D: TRBD1; J: TRBJ2-1; DNA: TGTGCCAGCAGCCCCACCGGGACAGGGTACAATGAGCAGTTCTTC; CDR3: CASSPTGTGYNEQFF
V: TRBV9; size: NA; D: NA; J: TRBJ2-7; DNA: TGTGCCAGCAGCGTAGGTTGGGGGACCTACGAGCAGTACTTC; CDR3: CASSVGWGTYEQYF
V: TRBV29-1; size: NA; D: NA; J: TRBJ2-3; DNA: TGCAGCGTTGGGGTCCCCAACACAGATACGCAGTATTTT; CDR3: CSVGVPNTDTQYF
V: TRBV18; size: NA; D: NA; J: TRBJ2-7; DNA: TGTGCCAGCTCACCAAGGGCCCACGAGCAGTACTTC; CDR3: CASSPRAHEQYF
V: TRBV6-1; size: NA; D: TRBD2; J: TRBJ2-1; DNA: TGTGCCAGCAGTGAGGGACTAGCGGGAGCGTATGAGCAGTTCTTC; CDR3: CASSEGLAGAYEQFF